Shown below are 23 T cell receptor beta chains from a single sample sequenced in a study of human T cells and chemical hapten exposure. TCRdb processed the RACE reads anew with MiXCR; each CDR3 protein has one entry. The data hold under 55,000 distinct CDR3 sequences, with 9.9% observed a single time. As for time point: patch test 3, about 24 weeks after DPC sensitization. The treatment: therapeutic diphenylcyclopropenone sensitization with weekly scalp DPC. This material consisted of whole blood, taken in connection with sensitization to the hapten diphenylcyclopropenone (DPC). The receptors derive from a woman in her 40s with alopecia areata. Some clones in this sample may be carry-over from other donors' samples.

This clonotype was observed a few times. The CDR3 bases are TGTGCCAGTAGCACCGGGAACATTCAGTACTTC. It translates to CASSTGNIQYF. This chain links TRBV19 with TRBJ2-4; D ambiguous. V was cut by 6 bases and J by 7 bases, with 7 bases left in between. The germline V gene has CDR1 LNHDA and CDR2 SQIVND (reference sequence). The CDR3 consists of 11 residues.

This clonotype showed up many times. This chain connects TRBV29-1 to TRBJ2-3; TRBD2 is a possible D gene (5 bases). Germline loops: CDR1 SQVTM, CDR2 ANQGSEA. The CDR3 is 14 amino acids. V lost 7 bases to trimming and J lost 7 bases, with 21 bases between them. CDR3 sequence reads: CSALDWTPGNTQYF. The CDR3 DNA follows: TGCAGCGCTTTGGACTGGACCCCTGGGAATACGCAGTATTTT.

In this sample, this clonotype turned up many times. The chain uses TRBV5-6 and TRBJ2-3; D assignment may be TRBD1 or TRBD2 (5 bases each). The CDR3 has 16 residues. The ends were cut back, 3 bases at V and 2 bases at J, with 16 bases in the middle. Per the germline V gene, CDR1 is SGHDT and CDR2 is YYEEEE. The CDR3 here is CASSSRRGDLTDTQYF. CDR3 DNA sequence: TGTGCCAGCAGCTCCCGGAGAGGGGATCTCACAGATACGCAGTATTTT.

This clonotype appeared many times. The CDR3 reads CASSLTRTSGLTDTQYF. The DNA of the CDR3 is TGCGCCAGCAGCTTGACCCGGACTAGCGGACTCACAGATACGCAGTATTTT. J is TRBJ2-3 and V is TRBV5-1; 10 nucleotides agree with TRBD2. CDR1 is SGHRS, CDR2 YFSETQ, per germline. The trim removed 1 base at V and 2 bases at J, leaving 7 bases unmatched. The CDR3 extends over 17 amino acids.

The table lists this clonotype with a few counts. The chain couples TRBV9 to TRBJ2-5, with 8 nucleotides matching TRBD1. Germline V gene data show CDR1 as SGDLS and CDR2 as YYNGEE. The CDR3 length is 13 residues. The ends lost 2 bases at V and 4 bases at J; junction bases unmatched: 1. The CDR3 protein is CASSVGTGETQYF. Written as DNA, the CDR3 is TGTGCCAGCAGCGTTGGGACAGGAGAGACCCAGTACTTC. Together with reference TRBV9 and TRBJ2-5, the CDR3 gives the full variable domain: DSGVTQTPKHLITATGQRVTLRCSPRSGDLSVYWYQQSLDQGLQFLIQYYNGEERAKGNILERFSAQQFPDLHSELNLSSLELGDSALYFCASSVGTGETQYFGPGTRLLVL.

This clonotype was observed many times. The CDR3 DNA reads as TGTGCCAGCTCACAAGGGGGGCCGATGAATGGCTACACCTTC. This encodes CASSQGGPMNGYTF. The chain uses TRBV18 and TRBJ1-2; a weak D match, TRBD1 (6 bases). The length of the CDR3 is 14 residues. Germline V gene sequence: CDR1 KGHSH, CDR2 LQKENI. The V end was cut by 4 bases, the J end by 6 bases, with 15 bases between.

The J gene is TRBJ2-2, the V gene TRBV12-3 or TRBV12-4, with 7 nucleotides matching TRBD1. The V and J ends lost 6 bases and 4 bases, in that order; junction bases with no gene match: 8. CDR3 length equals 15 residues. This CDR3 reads CASSSRQGGTGELFF. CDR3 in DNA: TGTGCCAGCAGCTCTCGACAGGGTGGCACCGGGGAGCTGTTTTTT.

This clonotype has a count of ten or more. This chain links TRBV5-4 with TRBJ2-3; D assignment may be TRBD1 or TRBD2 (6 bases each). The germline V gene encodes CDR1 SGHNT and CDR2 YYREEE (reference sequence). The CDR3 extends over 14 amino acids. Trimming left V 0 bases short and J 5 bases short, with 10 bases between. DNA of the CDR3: TGTGCCAGCAGCTTGGGGGGGGCGCGAGATACGCAGTATTTT. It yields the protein CASSLGGARDTQYF.

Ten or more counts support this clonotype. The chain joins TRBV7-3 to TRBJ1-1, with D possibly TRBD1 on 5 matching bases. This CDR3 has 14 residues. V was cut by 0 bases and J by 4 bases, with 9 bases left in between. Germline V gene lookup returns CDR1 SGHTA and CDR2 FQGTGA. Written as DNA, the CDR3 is TGTGCCAGCAGCTTAACAGGGGCGGGCACTGAAGCTTTCTTT. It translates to CASSLTGAGTEAFF.

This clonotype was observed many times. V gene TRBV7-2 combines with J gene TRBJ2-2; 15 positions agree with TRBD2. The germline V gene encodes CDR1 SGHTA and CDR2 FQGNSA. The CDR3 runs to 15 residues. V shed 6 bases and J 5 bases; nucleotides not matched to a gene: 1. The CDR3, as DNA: TGTGCCAGCAGGGGACTAGCGGGGGGAACCGGGGAGCTGTTTTTT. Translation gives CASRGLAGGTGELFF.

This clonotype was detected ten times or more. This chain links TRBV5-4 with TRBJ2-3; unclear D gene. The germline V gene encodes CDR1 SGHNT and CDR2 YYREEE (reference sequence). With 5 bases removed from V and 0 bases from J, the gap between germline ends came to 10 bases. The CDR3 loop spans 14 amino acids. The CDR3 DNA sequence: TGTGCCAGCAGGAAACAGCCTAGCACAGATACGCAGTATTTT. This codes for CASRKQPSTDTQYF.

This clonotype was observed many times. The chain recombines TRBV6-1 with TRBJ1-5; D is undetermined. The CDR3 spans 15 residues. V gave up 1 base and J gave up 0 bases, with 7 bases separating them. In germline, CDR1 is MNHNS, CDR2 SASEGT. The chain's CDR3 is CASSEVGNSNQPQHF. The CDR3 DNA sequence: TGTGCCAGCAGTGAAGTGGGGAATAGCAATCAGCCCCAGCATTTT.

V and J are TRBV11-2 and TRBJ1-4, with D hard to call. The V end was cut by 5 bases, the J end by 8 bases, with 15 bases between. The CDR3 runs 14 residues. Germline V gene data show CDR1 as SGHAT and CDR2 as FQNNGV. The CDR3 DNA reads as TGTGCCAGCAGCCCCCGATGGAATTCAGAAAAACTGTTTTTT. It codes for CASSPRWNSEKLFF.

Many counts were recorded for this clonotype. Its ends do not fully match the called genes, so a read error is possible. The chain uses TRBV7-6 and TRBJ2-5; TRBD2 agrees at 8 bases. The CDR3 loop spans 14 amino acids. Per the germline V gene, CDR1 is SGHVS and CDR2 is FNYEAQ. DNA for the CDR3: TGTGCCAGCAGCATAGCTAGCGGGTCAGGGACCCAGTACTTC. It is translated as CASSIASGSGTQYF.

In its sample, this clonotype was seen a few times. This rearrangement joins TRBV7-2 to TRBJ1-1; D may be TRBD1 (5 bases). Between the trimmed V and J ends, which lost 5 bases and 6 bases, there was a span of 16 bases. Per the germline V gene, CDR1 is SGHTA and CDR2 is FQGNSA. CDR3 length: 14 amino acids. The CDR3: CASSDSRQSSEAFF. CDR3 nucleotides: TGTGCCAGCAGCGACTCGAGACAGTCGTCTGAAGCTTTCTTT.

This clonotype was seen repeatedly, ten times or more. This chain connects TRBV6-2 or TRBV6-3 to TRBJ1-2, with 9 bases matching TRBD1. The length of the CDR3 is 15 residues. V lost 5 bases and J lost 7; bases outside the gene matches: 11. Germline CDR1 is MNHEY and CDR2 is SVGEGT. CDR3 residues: CASSRTGESLSGYTF. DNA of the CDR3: TGTGCCAGCAGTCGGACAGGGGAGAGTCTGAGTGGCTACACCTTC.

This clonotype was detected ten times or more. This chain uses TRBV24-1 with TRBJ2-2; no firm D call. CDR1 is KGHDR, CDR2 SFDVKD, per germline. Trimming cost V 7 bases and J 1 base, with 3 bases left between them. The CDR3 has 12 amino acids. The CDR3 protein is CATSKNTGELFF. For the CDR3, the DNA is TGTGCCACCAGCAAGAACACCGGGGAGCTGTTTTTT.

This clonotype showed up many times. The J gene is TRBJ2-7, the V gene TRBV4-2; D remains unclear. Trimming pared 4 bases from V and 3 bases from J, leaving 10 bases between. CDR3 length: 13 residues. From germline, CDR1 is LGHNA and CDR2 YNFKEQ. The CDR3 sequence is CASSPFGDYEQYF. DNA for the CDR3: TGTGCCAGCAGCCCTTTTGGGGACTACGAGCAGTACTTC.

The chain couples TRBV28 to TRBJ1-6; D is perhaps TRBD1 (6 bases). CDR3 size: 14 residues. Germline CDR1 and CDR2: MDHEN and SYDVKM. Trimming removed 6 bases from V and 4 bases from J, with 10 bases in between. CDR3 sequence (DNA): TGTGCCAGCAGATACAGGGTTTATAATTCACCCCTCCACTTT. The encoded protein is CASRYRVYNSPLHF.

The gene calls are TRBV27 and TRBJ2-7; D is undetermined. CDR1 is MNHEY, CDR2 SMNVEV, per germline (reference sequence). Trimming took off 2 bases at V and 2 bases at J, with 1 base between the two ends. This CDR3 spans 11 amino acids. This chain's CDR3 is CASSLPYEQYF. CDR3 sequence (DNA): TGTGCCAGCAGTTTACCCTACGAGCAGTACTTC.

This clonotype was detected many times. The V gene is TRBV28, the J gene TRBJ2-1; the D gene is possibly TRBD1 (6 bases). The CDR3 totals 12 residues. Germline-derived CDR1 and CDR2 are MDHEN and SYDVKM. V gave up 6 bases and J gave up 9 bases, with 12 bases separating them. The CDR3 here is CASSLLGGEQFF. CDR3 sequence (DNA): TGTGCCAGCAGCCTCTTAGGGGGTGAGCAGTTCTTC. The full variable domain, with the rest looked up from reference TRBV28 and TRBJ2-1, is DVKVTQSSRYLVKRTGEKVFLECVQDMDHENMFWYRQDPGLGLRLIYFSYDVKMKEKGDIPEGYSVSREKKERFSLILESASTNQTSMYLCASSLLGGEQFFGPGTRLTVL.

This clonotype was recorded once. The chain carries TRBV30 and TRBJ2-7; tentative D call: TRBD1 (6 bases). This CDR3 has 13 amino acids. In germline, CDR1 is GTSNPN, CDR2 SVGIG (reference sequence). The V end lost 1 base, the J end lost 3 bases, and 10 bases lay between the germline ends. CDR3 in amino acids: CAWSGGQIYEQYF. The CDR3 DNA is TGTGCCTGGAGTGGAGGACAGATCTACGAGCAGTACTTC.

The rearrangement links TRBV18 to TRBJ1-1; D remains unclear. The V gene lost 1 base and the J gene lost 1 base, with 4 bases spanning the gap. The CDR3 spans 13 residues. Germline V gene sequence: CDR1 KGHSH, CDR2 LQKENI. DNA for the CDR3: TGTGCCAGCTCACCACAAGGGAACACTGAAGCTTTCTTT. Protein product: CASSPQGNTEAFF.